This T cell receptor beta chain stems from a study of blood T cell repertoires in COVID-19. For the study at large: Italy, Spain and the United States were the sources of the convalescent and acute COVID-19 samples. PBMCs, B-cell-depleted T cells, or T cells were the source of the cDNA or gDNA that made up the material.

Trimming shortened V by 5 bases and J by 8 bases, and 12 bases separated the two germline ends. Germline V gives CDR1 SGHVS, CDR2 FNYEAQ. The CDR3 spans 13 residues. This clone was found once. Per the study methods: By means of reference gene primer amplification, nucleated cell counts were estimated. Assay used: immunoSEQ multiplex PCR; TCRdb lists only in-frame clones, some missing. V, J and clone size derive from that table, while D and trimming were established from the DNA sequence. This table holds roughly 240,000 clones, 70% to 85% found once. The sequence was collected from a woman aged 80 or over with acute or convalescent COVID-19. The chain carries TRBV7-6 and TRBJ1-4, with D possibly matching TRBD1 (6 bases). Sequencing was carried out using peripheral blood. The CDR3 DNA reads as TGTGCCAGCAGCAAGGGGGTTTGGGAAAAACTGTTTTTT. Protein product: CASSKGVWEKLFF.